Ten or more counts support the clone carrying this T cell receptor beta chain. The antigen is not known. This sample was taken from a study of neurological immune-mediated disorders. Study outcomes and limitations: In HTLV-1-associated myelopathy, TCR clonal expansion was greatest, whereas multiple sclerosis had the least, falling below healthy controls.

Over 180 million TCR-beta sequences, together covering 15-18 subjects, were produced by every individual sequencing run that was carried out. MiXCR, applied by TCRdb to the 5' RACE reads, yields one record per CDR3 protein. In the table there are under 80,000 distinct CDR3 sequences, 12% to 15% of which are singletons. The CDR3 totals 16 residues. V lost 4 bases to trimming and J lost 6 bases; unmatched junction nucleotides: 9. The sequence came from a woman aged 45-60 years in good health. Sample: PBMCs. This chain connects TRBV12-3 or TRBV12-4 to TRBJ1-1; 12 bases match TRBD1. The CDR3 here is CASSWGQGAMSAEAFF. The CDR3 region has the DNA TGTGCCAGCAGTTGGGGACAGGGGGCTATGAGCGCTGAAGCTTTCTTT.